The sequence of this TCR beta chain was determined in a study of shared clonotypes between healthy human individuals. The repertoire was sequenced with immunoSEQ multiplex PCR; TCRdb's copy has only in-frame clones and lacks some. The sample consists of about 1,500,000 clones, around 97% of them appearing once. The CDR3 sequence is 16 residues long. V lost 6 bases to trimming and J lost 4 bases; unmatched junction nucleotides: 11. Germline lookup yields CDR1 MDHEN and CDR2 SYDVKM. V and J are TRBV28 and TRBJ1-4; 7 nucleotides match TRBD1. This TCR was recovered from a young man in good health. Material: naive CD4+ T cells sorted from blood. Sample subset: CD45RA+ positively selected. The CDR3 DNA follows: TGTGCCAGCAGAACCTCCTCCGGACAGGATAATGAAAAACTGTTTTTT. Amino acids: CASRTSSGQDNEKLFF. The variable domain in full, with the rest retrieved from reference TRBV28 and TRBJ1-4, is DVKVTQSSRYLVKRTGEKVFLECVQDMDHENMFWYRQDPGLGLRLIYFSYDVKMKEKGDIPEGYSVSREKKERFSLILESASTNQTSMYLCASRTSSGQDNEKLFFGSGTQLSVL.